This T cell receptor beta chain was profiled in a study of shared clonotypes between healthy human individuals. Background on the study: Three CD4 naive, three CD4 memory, two CD8 naive and one CD8 memory plate were used per donor.

Positive CCR7 selection of CD45RO-negative cells yielded the naive CD8 cells, and terminally differentiated effector memory CD45RA+ cells were excluded. The CDR3 sequence is 12 residues long. Germline CDR1 SEHNR, CDR2 FQNEAQ (reference sequence). The ends were cut back, 6 bases at V and 1 base at J, with 6 bases in the middle. Here immunoSEQ multiplex PCR was the method, and the copy in TCRdb shows in-frame clones only, minus some. The repertoire holds under 1 million clones, with 80% to 95% as singletons. This clonotype was obtained from a man under 40 in good health. J is TRBJ1-1 and V is TRBV7-9; the D is unclear. Sequencing input: naive CD8+ T cells sorted from blood. CDR3 region: CASRRTNTEAFF. CDR3 in DNA: TGTGCCAGCAGACGGACGAACACTGAAGCTTTCTTT.